Given below is one TCR beta chain in context. Its ends do not fully match the called genes, so a read error is possible. The CDR3 runs to 14 residues. Germline CDR1 and CDR2: SGHVS and FQNEAQ. Survey-level TCR beta sequencing used the immunoSEQ assay. Profiling relied on immunoSEQ multiplex PCR, and the TCRdb table lists in-frame clones only, not all of them. The profile shows nearly 70,000 clones, roughly 93% of them singletons. This clonotype was sampled from a man between 35 and 55 years old with rheumatoid arthritis. This chain connects TRBV7-8 to TRBJ1-5; 7 nucleotides align to TRBD1. Sequenced input: PBMCs. CDR3 sequence (DNA): TGTGCCAGCAGCTTATCCCCTACGGGACAGAGAACGTATTTT. Translation gives CASSLSPTGQRTYF.